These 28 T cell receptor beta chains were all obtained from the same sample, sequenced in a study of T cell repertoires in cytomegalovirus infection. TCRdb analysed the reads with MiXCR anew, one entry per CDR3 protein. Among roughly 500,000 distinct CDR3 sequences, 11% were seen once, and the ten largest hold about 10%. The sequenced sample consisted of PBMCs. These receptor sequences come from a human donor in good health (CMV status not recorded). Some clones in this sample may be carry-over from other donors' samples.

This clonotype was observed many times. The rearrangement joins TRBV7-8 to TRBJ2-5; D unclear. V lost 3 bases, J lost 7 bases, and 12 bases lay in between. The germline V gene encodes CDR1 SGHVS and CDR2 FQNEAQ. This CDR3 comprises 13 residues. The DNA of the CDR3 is TGTGCCAGCAGCTTGAGGACCCGGAGGACCCAGTACTTC. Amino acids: CASSLRTRRTQYF. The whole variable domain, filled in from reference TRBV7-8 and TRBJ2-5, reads GAGVSQSPRYKVAKRGQDVALRCDPISGHVSLFWYQQALGQGPEFLTYFQNEAQLDKSGLPSDRFFAERPEGSVSTLKIQRTQQEDSAVYLCASSLRTRRTQYFGPGTRLLVL.

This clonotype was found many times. Here the CDR3 DNA reads TGCGCCAGCACAGGCAGGGGATACGAGCAGTACTTC. Translated, it gives CASTGRGYEQYF. The chain joins TRBV5-1 to TRBJ2-7; D might be TRBD1 (6 bases). Trimming shortened V by 6 bases and J by 4 bases, and 11 bases separated the two germline ends. Germline V gene lookup returns CDR1 SGHRS and CDR2 YFSETQ. CDR3 size: 12 residues.

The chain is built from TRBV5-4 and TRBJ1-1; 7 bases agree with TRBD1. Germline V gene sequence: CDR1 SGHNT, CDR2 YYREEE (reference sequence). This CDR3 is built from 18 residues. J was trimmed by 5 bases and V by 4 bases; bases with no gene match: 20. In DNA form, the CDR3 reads TGTGCCAGCAGCAGGGAAGGAGTCAGGGTACAGGGGAATACTGAAGCTTTCTTT. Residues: CASSREGVRVQGNTEAFF.

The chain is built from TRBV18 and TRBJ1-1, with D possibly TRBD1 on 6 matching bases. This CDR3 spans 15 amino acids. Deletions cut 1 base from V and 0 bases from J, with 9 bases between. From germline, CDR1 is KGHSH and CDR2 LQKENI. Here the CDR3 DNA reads TGTGCCAGCTCACCACGGGGACACCTGAACACTGAAGCTTTCTTT. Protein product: CASSPRGHLNTEAFF.

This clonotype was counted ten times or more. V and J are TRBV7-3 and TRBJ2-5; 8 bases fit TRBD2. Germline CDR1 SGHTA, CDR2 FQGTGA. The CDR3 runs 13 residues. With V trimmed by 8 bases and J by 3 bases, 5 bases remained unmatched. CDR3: CASSDSGEETQYF. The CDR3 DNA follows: TGTGCCAGCTCCGATAGCGGGGAAGAGACCCAGTACTTC.

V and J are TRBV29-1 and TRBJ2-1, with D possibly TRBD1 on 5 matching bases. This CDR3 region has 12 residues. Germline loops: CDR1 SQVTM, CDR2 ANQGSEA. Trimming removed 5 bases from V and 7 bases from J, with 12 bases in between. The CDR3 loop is CSVYQGGNEQFF. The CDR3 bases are TGCAGCGTTTACCAGGGTGGGAATGAGCAGTTCTTC.

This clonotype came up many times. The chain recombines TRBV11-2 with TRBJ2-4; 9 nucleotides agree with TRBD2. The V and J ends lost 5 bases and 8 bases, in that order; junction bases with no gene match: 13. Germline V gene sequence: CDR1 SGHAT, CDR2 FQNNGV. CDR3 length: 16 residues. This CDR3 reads CASSPGRGSGSYIQYF. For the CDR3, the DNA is TGTGCCAGCAGCCCCGGGAGAGGTAGCGGGAGTTACATTCAGTACTTC.

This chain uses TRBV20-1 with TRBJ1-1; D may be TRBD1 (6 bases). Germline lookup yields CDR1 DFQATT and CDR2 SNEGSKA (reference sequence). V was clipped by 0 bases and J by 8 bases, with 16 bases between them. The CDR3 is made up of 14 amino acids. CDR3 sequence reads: CSARDGGRGTEAFF. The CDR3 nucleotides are TGCAGTGCTAGAGATGGGGGCCGCGGGACCGAAGCTTTCTTT.

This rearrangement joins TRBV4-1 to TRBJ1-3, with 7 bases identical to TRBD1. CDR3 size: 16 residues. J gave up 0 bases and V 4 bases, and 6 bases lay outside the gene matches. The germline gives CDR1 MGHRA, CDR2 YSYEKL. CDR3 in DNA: TGCGCCAGCAGCCCCCCGGGACAGCGCTCTGGAAACACCATATATTTT. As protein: CASSPPGQRSGNTIYF.

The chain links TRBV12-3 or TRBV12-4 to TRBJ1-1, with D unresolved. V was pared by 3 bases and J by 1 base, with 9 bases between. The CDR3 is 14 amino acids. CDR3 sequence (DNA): TGTGCCAGCAGTTTTCAGATAGAGAACACTGAAGCTTTCTTT. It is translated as CASSFQIENTEAFF.

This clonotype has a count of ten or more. Here the CDR3 reads CASSGGQNTGELFF. CDR3 nucleotides: TGTGCCAGCAGCGGGGGACAGAACACCGGGGAGCTGTTTTTT. The chain joins TRBV2 to TRBJ2-2; D assignment may be TRBD1 or TRBD2 (6 bases each). Trimming stripped 6 bases from V and 1 base from J, with 9 bases between. The CDR3 loop spans 14 amino acids. The V gene's germline CDR1 is SNHLY and CDR2 FYNNEI.

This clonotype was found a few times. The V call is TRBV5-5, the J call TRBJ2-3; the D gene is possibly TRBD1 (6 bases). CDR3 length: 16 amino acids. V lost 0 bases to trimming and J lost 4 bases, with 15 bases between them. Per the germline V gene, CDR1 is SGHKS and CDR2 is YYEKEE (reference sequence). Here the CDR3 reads CASSLGQGSGADTQYF. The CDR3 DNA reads TGTGCCAGCAGCTTGGGCCAGGGGTCAGGGGCAGATACGCAGTATTTT.

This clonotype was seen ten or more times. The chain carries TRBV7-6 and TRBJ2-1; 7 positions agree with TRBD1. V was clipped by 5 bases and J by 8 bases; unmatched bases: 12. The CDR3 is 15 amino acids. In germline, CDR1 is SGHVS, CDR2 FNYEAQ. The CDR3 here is CASSLGKGGEDEQFF. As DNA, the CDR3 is TGTGCCAGCAGCCTAGGAAAAGGGGGCGAAGATGAGCAGTTCTTC.

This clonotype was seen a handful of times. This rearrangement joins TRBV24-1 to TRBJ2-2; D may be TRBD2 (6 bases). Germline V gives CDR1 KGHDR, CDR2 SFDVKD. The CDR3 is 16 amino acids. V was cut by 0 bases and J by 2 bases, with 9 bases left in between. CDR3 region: CATSDLGGTNTGELFF. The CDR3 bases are TGTGCCACCAGTGATTTGGGAGGGACTAACACCGGGGAGCTGTTTTTT.

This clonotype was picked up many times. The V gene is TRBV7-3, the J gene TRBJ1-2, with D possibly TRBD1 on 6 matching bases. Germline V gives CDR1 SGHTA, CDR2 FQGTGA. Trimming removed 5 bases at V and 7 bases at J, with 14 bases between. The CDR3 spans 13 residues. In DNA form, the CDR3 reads TGTGCCAGCAGCCCCAACAGGGAAGCTGGCTACACCTTC. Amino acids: CASSPNREAGYTF.

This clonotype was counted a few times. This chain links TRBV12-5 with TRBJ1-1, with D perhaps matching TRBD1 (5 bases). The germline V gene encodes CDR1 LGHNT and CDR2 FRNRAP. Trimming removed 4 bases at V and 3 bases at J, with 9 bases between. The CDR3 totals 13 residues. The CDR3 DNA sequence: TGTGCTAGTGGTTGGGAGGGACACACTGAAGCTTTCTTT. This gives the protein CASGWEGHTEAFF.

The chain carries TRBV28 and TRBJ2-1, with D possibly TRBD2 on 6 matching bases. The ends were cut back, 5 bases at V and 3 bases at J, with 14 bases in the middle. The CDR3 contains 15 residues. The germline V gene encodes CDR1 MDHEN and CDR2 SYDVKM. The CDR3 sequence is CASSTGTDYYNEQFF. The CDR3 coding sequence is TGTGCCAGCAGTACCGGGACTGATTACTACAATGAGCAGTTCTTC.

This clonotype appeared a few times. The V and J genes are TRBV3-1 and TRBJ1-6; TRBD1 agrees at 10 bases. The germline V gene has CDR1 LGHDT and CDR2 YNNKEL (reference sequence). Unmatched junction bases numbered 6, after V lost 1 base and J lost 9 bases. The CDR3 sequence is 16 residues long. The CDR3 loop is CASSQGGGTGVSPLHF. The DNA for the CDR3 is TGTGCCAGCAGCCAAGGAGGAGGGACAGGGGTTTCACCCCTCCACTTT.

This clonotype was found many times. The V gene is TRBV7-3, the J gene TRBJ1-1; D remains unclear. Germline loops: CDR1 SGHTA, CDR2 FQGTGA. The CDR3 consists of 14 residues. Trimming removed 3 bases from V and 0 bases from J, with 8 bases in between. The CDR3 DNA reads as TGTGCCAGCAGCTTGGCGCCCTTGAACACTGAAGCTTTCTTT. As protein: CASSLAPLNTEAFF.

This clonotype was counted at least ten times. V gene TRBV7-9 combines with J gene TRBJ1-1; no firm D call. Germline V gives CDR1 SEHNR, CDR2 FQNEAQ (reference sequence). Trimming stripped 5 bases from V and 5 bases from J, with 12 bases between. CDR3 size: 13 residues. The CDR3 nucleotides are TGTGCCAGCAGCCTCCCGCCGAGGACTGAAGCTTTCTTT. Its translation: CASSLPPRTEAFF.

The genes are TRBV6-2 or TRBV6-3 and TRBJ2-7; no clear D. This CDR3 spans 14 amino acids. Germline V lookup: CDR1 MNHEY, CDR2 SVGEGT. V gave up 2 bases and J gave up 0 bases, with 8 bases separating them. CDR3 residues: CASSYNGPSYEQYF. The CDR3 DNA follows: TGTGCCAGCAGTTACAACGGTCCCTCCTACGAGCAGTACTTC.

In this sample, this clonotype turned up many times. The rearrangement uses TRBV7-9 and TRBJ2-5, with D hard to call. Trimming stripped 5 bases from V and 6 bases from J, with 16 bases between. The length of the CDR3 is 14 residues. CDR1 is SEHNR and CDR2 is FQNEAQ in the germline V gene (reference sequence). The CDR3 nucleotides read TGTGCCAGCAGCCGGCTTTTAGGACCAAAGACCCAGTACTTC. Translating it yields CASSRLLGPKTQYF.

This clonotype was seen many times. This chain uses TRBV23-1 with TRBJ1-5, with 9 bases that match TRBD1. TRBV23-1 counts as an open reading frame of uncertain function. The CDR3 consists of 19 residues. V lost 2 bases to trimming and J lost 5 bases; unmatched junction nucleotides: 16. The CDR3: CASSQPGQGRTSWDQPQHF. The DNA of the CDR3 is TGCGCCAGCAGTCAACCGGGACAGGGAAGGACAAGCTGGGATCAGCCCCAGCATTTT.

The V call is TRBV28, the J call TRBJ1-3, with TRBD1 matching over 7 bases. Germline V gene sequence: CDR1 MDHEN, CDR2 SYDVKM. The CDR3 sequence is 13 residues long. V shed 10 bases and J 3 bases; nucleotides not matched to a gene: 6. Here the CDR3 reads CATRQGSGNTIYF. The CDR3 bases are TGTGCCACTAGACAGGGAAGTGGAAACACCATATATTTT.

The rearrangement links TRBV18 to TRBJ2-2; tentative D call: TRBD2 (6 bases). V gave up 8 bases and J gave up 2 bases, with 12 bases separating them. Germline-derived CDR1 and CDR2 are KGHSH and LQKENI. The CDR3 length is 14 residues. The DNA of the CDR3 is TGTGCCAGCGCACTCACTAGCAACACCGGGGAGCTGTTTTTT. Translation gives CASALTSNTGELFF.

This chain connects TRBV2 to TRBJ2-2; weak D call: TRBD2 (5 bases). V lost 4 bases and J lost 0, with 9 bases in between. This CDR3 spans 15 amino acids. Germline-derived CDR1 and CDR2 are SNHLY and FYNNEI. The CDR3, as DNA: TGTGCCAGCAGTGTCGGGGTGACGAACACCGGGGAGCTGTTTTTT. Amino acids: CASSVGVTNTGELFF.

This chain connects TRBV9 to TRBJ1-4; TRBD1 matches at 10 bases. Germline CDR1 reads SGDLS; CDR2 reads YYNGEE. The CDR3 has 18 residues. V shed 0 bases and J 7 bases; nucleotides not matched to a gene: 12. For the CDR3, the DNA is TGTGCCAGCAGCGTAGAAGCAGGCGGCGGGACAGGGGTTGAAAAACTGTTTTTT. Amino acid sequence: CASSVEAGGGTGVEKLFF.

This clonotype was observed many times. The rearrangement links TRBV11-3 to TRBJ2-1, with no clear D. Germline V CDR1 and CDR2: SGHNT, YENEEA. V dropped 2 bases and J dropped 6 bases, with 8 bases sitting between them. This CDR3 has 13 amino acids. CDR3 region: CASSLRVSNEQFF. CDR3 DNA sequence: TGTGCCAGCAGCTTAAGGGTTAGCAATGAGCAGTTCTTC.